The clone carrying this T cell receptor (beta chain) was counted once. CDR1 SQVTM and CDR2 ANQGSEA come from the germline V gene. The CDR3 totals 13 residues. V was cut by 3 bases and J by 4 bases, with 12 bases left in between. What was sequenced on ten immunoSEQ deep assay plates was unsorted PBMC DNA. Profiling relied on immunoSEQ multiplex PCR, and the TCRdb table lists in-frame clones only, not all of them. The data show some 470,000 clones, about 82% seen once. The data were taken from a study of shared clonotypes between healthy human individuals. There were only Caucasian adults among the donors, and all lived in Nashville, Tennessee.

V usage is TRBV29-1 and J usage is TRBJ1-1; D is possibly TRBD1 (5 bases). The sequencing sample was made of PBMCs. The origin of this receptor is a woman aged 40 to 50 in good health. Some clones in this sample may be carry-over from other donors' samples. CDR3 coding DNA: TGCAGCGTTGACGTGGTTGGGGGCACTGAAGCTTTCTTT. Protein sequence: CSVDVVGGTEAFF.